Below are 31 T cell receptor beta chains sequenced from a single sample in a study of T cell responses to AZD1222 COVID-19 vaccine. The table came from immunoSEQ multiplex PCR; TCRdb's copy has only in-frame clones and leaves some out. The sample contains 100,000 to 150,000 clones, 90% of which appear only once. Sequences were derived from peripheral blood, sampled on day 0 of AZD1222 vaccination. These receptors were obtained from an adult in good health.

The chain recombines TRBV5-1 with TRBJ1-5, with TRBD1 matching over 8 bases. Germline V CDR1 and CDR2: SGHRS, YFSETQ. Trimming at V came to 1 base and at J to 7 bases, leaving 4 bases not matched to a gene. The CDR3 has 14 residues. Here the CDR3 reads CASSLTTGDQPQHF. CDR3 DNA: TGCGCCAGCAGCTTGACGACAGGGGACCAGCCCCAGCATTTT.

The CDR3 loop is CASSQVSGQYNEQFF. CDR3 sequence (DNA): TGTGCCAGCAGCCAAGTTAGCGGACAATACAATGAGCAGTTCTTC. The gene calls are TRBV3-1 (or the pseudogene TRBV3-2) and TRBJ2-1; D possibly corresponds to TRBD2 (6 bases). Germline values: CDR1 LGHDT, CDR2 YNNKEL (reference sequence). V was pared by 1 base and J by 4 bases, with 11 bases between. The CDR3 has 15 residues.

The genes are TRBV29-1 and TRBJ1-1; D possibly corresponds to TRBD1 (5 bases). The CDR3 is 13 residues long. Germline-derived CDR1 and CDR2 are SQVTM and ANQGSEA. V was trimmed by 1 base and J by 1 base, leaving 7 bases between them. This CDR3 reads CSVEGQPNTEAFF. Here the CDR3 DNA reads TGCAGCGTTGAAGGACAGCCGAACACTGAAGCTTTCTTT.

The chain carries TRBV29-1 and TRBJ1-2; D is perhaps TRBD1 (6 bases). Germline V gene sequence: CDR1 SQVTM, CDR2 ANQGSEA. CDR3 length: 12 residues. With 4 bases removed from V and 4 bases from J, the gap between germline ends came to 10 bases. The CDR3 bases are TGCAGCGTTGGGGGGCTGTTCTATGGCTACACCTTC. Residues: CSVGGLFYGYTF.

The chain couples TRBV9 to TRBJ1-1, with 8 bases fitting TRBD1. Germline values: CDR1 SGDLS, CDR2 YYNGEE. The ends lost 4 bases at V and 5 bases at J; junction bases unmatched: 7. The length of the CDR3 is 14 residues. The CDR3 sequence: CASSLSTGVTEAFF. The DNA for the CDR3 is TGTGCCAGCAGCCTCTCGACAGGGGTTACTGAAGCTTTCTTT.

The genes are TRBV16 and TRBJ2-7, with D possibly being TRBD1 or TRBD2 (5 bases each). Between the trimmed V and J ends, which lost 3 bases and 5 bases, there was a span of 17 bases. Looked up from germline, CDR1 is KGHSY and CDR2 is FQNENV. The CDR3 covers 15 residues. CDR3 sequence (DNA): TGTGCCAGCAGCCAGGAGGACTTTTGGGGGAACGAGCAGTACTTC. This encodes CASSQEDFWGNEQYF.

This clone was picked up one time. J is TRBJ2-1 and V is TRBV5-4; 12 nucleotides line up with TRBD2. Germline loops: CDR1 SGHNT, CDR2 YYREEE (reference sequence). The CDR3 is 15 residues long. J gave up 9 bases and V 2 bases, and 6 bases lay outside the gene matches. In DNA, the CDR3 is TGTGCCAGCAGCTTCCTGACTAGCGGGAGCACTGAGCAGTTCTTC. Residues: CASSFLTSGSTEQFF.

This clone was recorded once. The chain joins TRBV27 to TRBJ2-5, with a possible D match to TRBD1 (6 bases). CDR1 is MNHEY and CDR2 is SMNVEV in the germline V gene (reference sequence). The CDR3 sequence is 14 residues long. V gave up 4 bases and J gave up 7 bases, with 16 bases separating them. In nucleotides, the CDR3 is TGTGCCAGCAGTTCCCCTCAGGGGTTGGGGACCCAGTACTTC. Encoded protein: CASSSPQGLGTQYF.

The chain has TRBV12-3 or TRBV12-4 and TRBJ1-2; TRBD1 is a possible D gene (5 bases). Trimming shortened V by 5 bases and J by 4 bases, and 8 bases separated the two germline ends. There are 12 residues in the CDR3. The CDR3 region has the DNA TGTGCCAGCAGTGACGACAGCTATGGCTACACCTTC. Protein sequence: CASSDDSYGYTF.

This clone has only one observation. The junction departs from germline at one end; a sequencing error may be responsible. This chain connects TRBV7-7 to TRBJ2-3; D unresolved. The CDR3 length is 15 residues. Germline CDR1 SSHAT, CDR2 FNYEAQ (reference sequence). The CDR3 DNA sequence: TGTGCTAGCAGCCCCCGGACCGCCGACACAGATACGCAGTATTTT. It is translated as CASSPRTADTDTQYF. The full variable domain, completed using reference TRBV7-7 and TRBJ2-3, is GAGVSQSPRYKVTKRGQDVTLRCDPISSHATLYWYQQALGQGPEFLTYFNYEAQPDKSGLPSDRFSAERPEGSISTLTIQRTEQRDSAMYRCASSPRTADTDTQYFGPGTRLTVL.

V is TRBV2 and J is TRBJ2-3, with no clear D. V lost 5 bases to trimming and J lost 5 bases, with 5 bases between them. The CDR3 is 11 amino acids. Germline values: CDR1 SNHLY, CDR2 FYNNEI. The chain's CDR3 is CASSSRDTQYF. The CDR3 DNA reads as TGTGCCAGCAGTAGCCGAGATACGCAGTATTTT.

The chain joins TRBV6-6 to TRBJ1-1; no clear D gene. Germline V CDR1 and CDR2: MNHNY, SVGAGI (reference sequence). The V end lost 2 bases, the J end lost 4 bases, and 5 bases lay between the germline ends. The length of the CDR3 is 12 residues. This chain's CDR3 is CASSYEVTEAFF. In DNA, the CDR3 is TGTGCCAGCAGTTACGAAGTCACTGAAGCTTTCTTT.

The chain has TRBV28 and TRBJ1-2; maybe TRBD1 (5 bases). The CDR3 consists of 14 residues. The V end was cut by 3 bases, the J end by 0 bases, with 8 bases between. Germline values: CDR1 MDHEN, CDR2 SYDVKM. As DNA, the CDR3 is TGTGCCAGCAGTTTGGGGGGGGCTAACTATGGCTACACCTTC. This gives the protein CASSLGGANYGYTF.

This clone was detected a few times. The V and J genes are TRBV19 and TRBJ2-7; no clear D. Trimming left V 1 base short and J 6 bases short, with 4 bases between. Germline V CDR1 and CDR2: LNHDA, SQIVND (reference sequence). The CDR3 is 11 amino acids. CDR3 nucleotides: TGTGCCAGTAGTATAGTCGGCGAGCAGTACTTC. Its translation is CASSIVGEQYF.

The chain links TRBV9 to TRBJ1-1; the D is unclear. The CDR3 has 15 amino acids. Per germline, CDR1 SGDLS and CDR2 YYNGEE. With 3 bases removed from V and 0 bases from J, the gap between germline ends came to 12 bases. CDR3 sequence (DNA): TGTGCCAGCAGCGGGAAACCAGCAATGAACACTGAAGCTTTCTTT. Its protein product is CASSGKPAMNTEAFF.

The gene calls are TRBV7-6 and TRBJ2-1; the D call may be TRBD1 or TRBD2 (5 bases each). Trimming pared 5 bases from V and 3 bases from J, leaving 11 bases between. The germline V gene encodes CDR1 SGHVS and CDR2 FNYEAQ. The CDR3 loop spans 14 amino acids. The CDR3 is CASSRGTDYNEQFF. CDR3 coding DNA: TGTGCCAGCAGCCGAGGGACGGACTACAATGAGCAGTTCTTC. The entire variable domain, with the rest obtained from reference TRBV7-6 and TRBJ2-1, is as follows: GAGVSQSPRYKVTKRGQDVALRCDPISGHVSLYWYRQALGQGPEFLTYFNYEAQQDKSGLPNDRFSAERPEGSISTLTIQRTEQRDSAMYRCASSRGTDYNEQFFGPGTRLTVL.

V and J are TRBV16 and TRBJ1-3; D gene ambiguous. Germline lookup yields CDR1 KGHSY and CDR2 FQNENV. The CDR3 extends over 15 amino acids. Trimming took 0 bases from V and 2 from J, leaving 8 bases between them. The CDR3 DNA reads TGTGCCAGCAGCCAATCGGGAATAGCTGGAAACACCATATATTTT. Encoded protein: CASSQSGIAGNTIYF.

The chain joins TRBV7-9 to TRBJ1-2; D is unresolved. V was cut by 5 bases and J by 0 bases, with 4 bases left in between. Germline lookup yields CDR1 SEHNR and CDR2 FQNEAQ (reference sequence). The CDR3 spans 12 residues. The CDR3 sequence is CASSGANYGYTF. CDR3 nucleotides: TGTGCCAGCAGCGGCGCTAACTATGGCTACACCTTC. Full variable domain (outside the CDR3, taken from reference TRBV7-9 and TRBJ1-2): DTGVSQNPRHKITKRGQNVTFRCDPISEHNRLYWYRQTLGQGPEFLTYFQNEAQLEKSRLLSDRFSAERPKGSFSTLEIQRTEQGDSAMYLCASSGANYGYTFGSGTRLTVV.

Written as DNA, the CDR3 is TGTGCCAGTAGTACACCCCCCTCCTATACGCAGTATTTT. It translates to CASSTPPSYTQYF. J is TRBJ2-3 and V is TRBV19, with D unclear. This CDR3 spans 13 amino acids. Germline assignment: CDR1 LNHDA and CDR2 SQIVND (reference sequence). V dropped 4 bases and J dropped 7 bases, with 12 bases sitting between them. The complete variable domain, with remaining parts taken from reference TRBV19 and TRBJ2-3, reads DGGITQSPKYLFRKEGQNVTLSCEQNLNHDAMYWYRQDPGQGLRLIYYSQIVNDFQKGDIAEGYSVSREKKESFPLTVTSAQKNPTAFYLCASSTPPSYTQYFGPGTRLTVL.

The CDR3 nucleotides are TGTGCCAGCAGCCTCGGACGGAATAATTCACCCCTCCACTTT. Translation: CASSLGRNNSPLHF. The rearrangement joins TRBV28 to TRBJ1-6; D unclear. The V and J ends lost 6 bases and 5 bases respectively, with 11 bases between them. The CDR3 has 14 residues. CDR1 is MDHEN and CDR2 is SYDVKM in the germline V gene.

This clone showed up just once. The chain has TRBV5-5 and TRBJ2-7, with 7 bases matching TRBD1. The CDR3 loop spans 15 amino acids. The V segment lost 4 bases and the J segment 3 bases; nucleotides outside the gene matches: 10. CDR1 SGHKS and CDR2 YYEKEE come from the germline V gene (reference sequence). CDR3 sequence (DNA): TGTGCCAGCAGCCCTTCGGGGACAGCACTCTACGAGCAGTACTTC. It codes for CASSPSGTALYEQYF. Based on the CDR3 plus reference TRBV5-5 and TRBJ2-7, the full variable domain is DAGVTQSPTHLIKTRGQQVTLRCSPISGHKSVSWYQQVLGQGPQFIFQYYEKEERGRGNFPDRFSARQFPNYSSELNVNALLLGDSALYLCASSPSGTALYEQYFGPGTRLTVT.

The chain recombines TRBV5-1 with TRBJ1-1; D remains ambiguous. Trimming took off 4 bases at V and 2 bases at J, with 12 bases between the two ends. CDR1 SGHRS and CDR2 YFSETQ come from the germline V gene. The CDR3 is 14 amino acids. The CDR3 sequence is CASSPGPPNTEAFF. The CDR3 bases are TGCGCCAGCAGCCCCGGGCCTCCCAACACTGAAGCTTTCTTT.

This chain links TRBV4-1 with TRBJ2-3; D gene uncertain. The germline V gene has CDR1 MGHRA and CDR2 YSYEKL. Trimming stripped 2 bases from V and 4 bases from J, with 7 bases between. The CDR3 consists of 13 residues. The DNA of the CDR3 is TGCGCCAGCAGCCAAAAGTTTTCAGATACGCAGTATTTT. It yields the protein CASSQKFSDTQYF.

The V and J genes are TRBV5-1 and TRBJ2-7; 9 bases line up with TRBD1. The germline gives CDR1 SGHRS, CDR2 YFSETQ. The CDR3 covers 16 residues. The V gene end was trimmed by 0 bases and the J gene end by 4 bases; junction bases not matched to a gene: 8. The CDR3 DNA reads as TGCGCCAGCAGCTTGGACGCCCGGGACAGGGAGTACGAGCAGTACTTC. This translates into CASSLDARDREYEQYF.

This clone came up a few times. The chain carries TRBV7-2 and TRBJ1-2, with D possibly being TRBD1 (6 bases). The germline gives CDR1 SGHTA, CDR2 FQGNSA. Deletions cut 2 bases from V and 2 bases from J, with 12 bases between. The CDR3 covers 15 residues. The CDR3 bases are TGTGCCAGCAGCTTATTTCCCGGACAGAACTATGGCTACACCTTC. Translating gives CASSLFPGQNYGYTF.

V gene TRBV7-9 combines with J gene TRBJ1-1; TRBD1 matches 8 bases. Germline trimming cut 5 bases from V and 2 bases from J; bases unmatched to any gene: 1. Germline values: CDR1 SEHNR, CDR2 FQNEAQ (reference sequence). The CDR3 has 13 amino acids. CDR3 residues: CASSGQGNTEAFF. The CDR3 coding sequence is TGTGCCAGCAGCGGACAGGGAAACACTGAAGCTTTCTTT.

The chain uses TRBV2 and TRBJ2-1, with TRBD2 matching over 7 bases. V lost 1 base, J lost 0 bases, and 3 bases stayed unmatched. Germline V gives CDR1 SNHLY, CDR2 FYNNEI. This CDR3 is 16 amino acids long. CDR3 in DNA: TGTGCCAGCAGTGAAGTTCGCGGGAGCTCCTACAATGAGCAGTTCTTC. Translated: CASSEVRGSSYNEQFF.

The rearrangement joins TRBV28 to TRBJ2-7; no firm D call. The CDR3 length is 12 residues. Trimming took 5 bases from V and 2 from J, leaving 7 bases between them. Germline CDR1 is MDHEN and CDR2 is SYDVKM. CDR3 sequence (DNA): TGTGCCAGCAGTCCACGACCCTACGAGCAGTACTTC. As protein: CASSPRPYEQYF.

The rearrangement links TRBV9 to TRBJ2-7; a possible D gene is TRBD1 (5 bases). The CDR3 is 14 residues long. V was trimmed by 0 bases and J by 2 bases, leaving 9 bases between them. Germline CDR1 and CDR2: SGDLS and YYNGEE. The CDR3 sequence is CASSVGDSTYEQYF. The CDR3 coding sequence is TGTGCCAGCAGCGTAGGCGACAGCACCTACGAGCAGTACTTC.

J is TRBJ2-1 and V is TRBV10-1; D is ambiguous. Germline V gives CDR1 WNHNN, CDR2 SYGVQD (reference sequence). The CDR3 consists of 13 residues. Trimming left V 4 bases short and J 10 bases short, with 14 bases between. CDR3 DNA sequence: TGCGCCAGCAGTGTACTTTTATCCGGGGAGCAGTTCTTC. Translation: CASSVLLSGEQFF.

The DNA of the CDR3 is TGTGCCAGCAGCTATAGCGGGAGCTCCTACAATGAGCAGTTCTTC. Amino acid sequence: CASSYSGSSYNEQFF. The chain employs TRBV5-5 and TRBJ2-1; 9 nucleotides line up with TRBD2. Germline CDR1 SGHKS, CDR2 YYEKEE (reference sequence). This CDR3 spans 15 amino acids. The trim removed 3 bases at V and 0 bases at J, leaving 1 base unmatched.